This T cell receptor (beta chain) comes out of a study of blood T cell repertoires in COVID-19. This clone was seen more than once but under ten times. CDR1 is LNHDA, CDR2 SQIVND, per germline (reference sequence). V was clipped by 9 bases and J by 0 bases, with 12 bases between them. This CDR3 is built from 14 residues. Under the authors' procedure: Estimates of nucleated cell counts were drawn from the amplification of reference gene primers. Here immunoSEQ multiplex PCR was the method, and the copy in TCRdb shows in-frame clones only, minus some. The V and J calls and clone size are taken from that table; D and trimming were inferred from the DNA. In the table there are roughly 72,000 clones, roughly 80% of which are singletons.

J is TRBJ1-5 and V is TRBV19, with D possibly TRBD1 on 5 matching bases. This clonotype was obtained from a woman older than 75 with acute or convalescent COVID-19. What was sequenced was peripheral blood. The DNA of the CDR3 is TGTGCCAGCGTCAAGGGGATTAGCAATCAGCCCCAGCATTTT. Its translation: CASVKGISNQPQHF.